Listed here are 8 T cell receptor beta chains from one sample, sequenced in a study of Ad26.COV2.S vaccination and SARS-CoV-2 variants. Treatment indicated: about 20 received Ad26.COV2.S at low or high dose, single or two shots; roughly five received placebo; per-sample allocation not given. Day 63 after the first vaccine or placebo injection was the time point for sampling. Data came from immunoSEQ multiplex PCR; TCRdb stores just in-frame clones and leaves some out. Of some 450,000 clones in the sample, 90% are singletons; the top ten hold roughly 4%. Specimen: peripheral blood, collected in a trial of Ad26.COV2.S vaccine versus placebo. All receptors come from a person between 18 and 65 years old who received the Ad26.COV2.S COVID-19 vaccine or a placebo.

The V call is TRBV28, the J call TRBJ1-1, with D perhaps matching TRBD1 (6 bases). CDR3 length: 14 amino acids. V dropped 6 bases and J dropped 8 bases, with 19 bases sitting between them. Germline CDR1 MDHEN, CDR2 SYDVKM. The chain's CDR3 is CASSLGGEPREAFF. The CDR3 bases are TGTGCCAGCAGCCTAGGGGGGGAACCGAGAGAAGCTTTCTTT.

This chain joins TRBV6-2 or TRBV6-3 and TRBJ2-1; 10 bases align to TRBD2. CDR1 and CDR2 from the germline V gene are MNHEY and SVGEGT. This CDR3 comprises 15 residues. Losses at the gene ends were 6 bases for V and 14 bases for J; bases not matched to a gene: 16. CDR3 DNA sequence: TGTGCCAGCAGCCGAGGCGGGACTAGCGATCCTCGGGAGTTCTTC. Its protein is CASSRGGTSDPREFF.

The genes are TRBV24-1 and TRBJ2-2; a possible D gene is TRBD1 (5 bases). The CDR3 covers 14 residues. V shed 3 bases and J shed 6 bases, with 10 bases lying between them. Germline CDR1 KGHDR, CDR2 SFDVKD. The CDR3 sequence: CATSDPQGAGELFF. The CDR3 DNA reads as TGTGCCACCAGTGATCCCCAGGGTGCCGGGGAGCTGTTTTTT.

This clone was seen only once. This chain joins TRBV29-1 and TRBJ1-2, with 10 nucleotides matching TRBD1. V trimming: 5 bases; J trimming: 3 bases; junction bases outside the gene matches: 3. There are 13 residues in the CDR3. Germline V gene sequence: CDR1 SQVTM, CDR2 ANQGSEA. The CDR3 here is CSVTGTGDYGYTF. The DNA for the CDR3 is TGCAGCGTTACCGGGACAGGGGACTATGGCTACACCTTC.

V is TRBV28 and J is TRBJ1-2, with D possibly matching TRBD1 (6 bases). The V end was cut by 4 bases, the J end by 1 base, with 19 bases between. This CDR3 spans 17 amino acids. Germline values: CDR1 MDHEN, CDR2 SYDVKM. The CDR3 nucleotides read TGTGCCAGCAGTTCCCCCGGGGCGGGACACATTAACTATGGCTACACCTTC. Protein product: CASSSPGAGHINYGYTF.

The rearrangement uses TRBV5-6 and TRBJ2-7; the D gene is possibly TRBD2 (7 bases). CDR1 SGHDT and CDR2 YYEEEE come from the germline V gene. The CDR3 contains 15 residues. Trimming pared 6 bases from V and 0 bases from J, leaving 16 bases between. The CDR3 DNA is TGTGCCAGCACCGAAGGGGGGGGGAGCTCCTACGAGCAGTACTTC. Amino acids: CASTEGGGSSYEQYF.

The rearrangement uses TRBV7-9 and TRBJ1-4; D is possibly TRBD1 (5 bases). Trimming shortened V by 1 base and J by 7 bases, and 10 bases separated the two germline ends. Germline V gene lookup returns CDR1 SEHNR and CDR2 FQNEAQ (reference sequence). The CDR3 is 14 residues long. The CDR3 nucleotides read TGTGCCAGCAGCTTAGGGGGCGCGAGTGAAAAACTGTTTTTT. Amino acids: CASSLGGASEKLFF.

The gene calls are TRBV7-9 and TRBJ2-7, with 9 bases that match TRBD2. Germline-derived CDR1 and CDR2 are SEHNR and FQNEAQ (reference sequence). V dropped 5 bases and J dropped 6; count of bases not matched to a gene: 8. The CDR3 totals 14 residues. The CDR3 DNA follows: TGTGCCAGCAGCAACTCGTGGCGGGAGGGCGAGCAGTACTTC. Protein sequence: CASSNSWREGEQYF. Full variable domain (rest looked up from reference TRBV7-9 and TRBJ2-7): DTGVSQNPRHKITKRGQNVTFRCDPISEHNRLYWYRQTLGQGPEFLTYFQNEAQLEKSRLLSDRFSAERPKGSFSTLEIQRTEQGDSAMYLCASSNSWREGEQYFGPGTRLTVT.